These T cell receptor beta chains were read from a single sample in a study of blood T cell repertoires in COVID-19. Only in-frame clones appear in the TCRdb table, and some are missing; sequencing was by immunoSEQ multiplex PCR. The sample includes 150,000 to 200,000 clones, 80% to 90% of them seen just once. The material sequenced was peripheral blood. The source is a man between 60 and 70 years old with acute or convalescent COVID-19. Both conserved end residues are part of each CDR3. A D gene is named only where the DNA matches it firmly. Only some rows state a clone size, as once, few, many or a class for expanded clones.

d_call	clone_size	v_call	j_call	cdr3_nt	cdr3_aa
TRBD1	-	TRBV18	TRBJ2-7	TGTGCCAGCTCAACAGGGGTTATCGAGCAGTACTTC	CASSTGVIEQYF
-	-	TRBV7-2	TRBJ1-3	TGTGCCAGCAGCTGGGACTCGAGCTCTGGAAACACCATATATTTT	CASSWDSSSGNTIYF
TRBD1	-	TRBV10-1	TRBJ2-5	TGCGCCAGCAGTGCGGACAGGGGGCGAGAGACCCAGTACTTC	CASSADRGRETQYF
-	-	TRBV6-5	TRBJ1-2	TGTGCCAGCGCCACAGCCTATGGCTACACCTTC	CASATAYGYTF
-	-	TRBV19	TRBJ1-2	TGTGCCAGTTCCCCAACACCGAACTATGGCTACACCTTC	CASSPTPNYGYTF
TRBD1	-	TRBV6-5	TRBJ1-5	TGTGCCAGCAGGACAGGGGGCCTAAATCAGCCCCAGCATTTT	CASRTGGLNQPQHF
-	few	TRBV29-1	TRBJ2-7	TGCAGCGTGGTTTGGGACAACTACGAGCAGTACTTC	CSVVWDNYEQYF
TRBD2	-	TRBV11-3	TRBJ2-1	TGTGCCAGCAGCTTAGGACTAGCGGTCTACAATGAGCAGTTCTTC	CASSLGLAVYNEQFF
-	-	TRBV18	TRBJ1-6	TGTGCCAGCTCACCAAGCCGAGAAGGGAGTGTGGACTTT	CASSPSREGSVDF
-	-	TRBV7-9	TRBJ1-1	TGTGCCAGCAGCTTAGCGCCCGGGACTGAAGCTTTCTTT	CASSLAPGTEAFF
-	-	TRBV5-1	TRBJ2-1	TGCGCCAGCAGCTTGGGGGACTCTTCCTACAATGAGCAGTTCTTC	CASSLGDSSYNEQFF
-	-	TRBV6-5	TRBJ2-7	TGTGCCACCACCAGGGGGGCTAAAACCTACGAGCAGTACTTC	CATTRGAKTYEQYF
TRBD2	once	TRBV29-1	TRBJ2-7	TGCAGCGTTCTCTACGGGACTAGGAACGAGCAGTACTTC	CSVLYGTRNEQYF
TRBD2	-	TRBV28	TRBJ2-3	TGTGCCAGCAGTCCCCAGCGGGACACAGATACGCAGTATTTT	CASSPQRDTDTQYF
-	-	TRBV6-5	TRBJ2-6	TGTGCCAGCAGTCCTAAGCGGCTCGGGGCCAACGTCCTGACTTTC	CASSPKRLGANVLTF
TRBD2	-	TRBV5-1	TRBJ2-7	TGCGCCAGCAGCTACGGACTAGCGGGAGTTTACGAGCAGTACTTC	CASSYGLAGVYEQYF
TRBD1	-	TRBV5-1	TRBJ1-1	TGCGCCAGCAGCTCCTTCCGAAGGGGGCAGACCCTGAACACTGAAGCTTTCTTT	CASSSFRRGQTLNTEAFF
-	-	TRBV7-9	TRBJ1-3	TGTGCCAGCAGCTTAACAGGTTCGATGATTGGAAACACCATATATTTT	CASSLTGSMIGNTIYF